This T cell receptor beta chain was profiled in a study of blood T cell repertoires in COVID-19. Study in general: T cells, B-cell-depleted T cells, or PBMCs provided the cDNA or gDNA that served as material.

Participants were aged 18 to 89 years from around 24 US areas. Participants' reported clinical history set cohort assignment. As originally analysed: Scientists estimated how many nucleated cells there were by amplifying reference gene primers. The protocol was immunoSEQ multiplex PCR, while the TCRdb copy is restricted to in-frame clones and leaves out a portion. The D gene and trimming were derived from the DNA, and the V and J assignments and clone size from that table. Of a few hundred thousand clones detected, 86% appear once; the ten largest clones hold under 11%. Sequences were obtained from PBMCs or T cells enriched from blood (not recorded which). The source is a woman aged 18-29 years who had recovered from COVID-19.

The CDR3 DNA sequence: TGTGCCAGCACTTCAATGCCGGGACAGGGCGTTGACATTCAGTACTTC. It codes for CASTSMPGQGVDIQYF. The genes are TRBV5-5 and TRBJ2-4; 9 bases are shared with TRBD1. Trimming took 6 bases from V and 8 from J; bases not matched to a gene: 15. CDR1 is SGHKS and CDR2 is YYEKEE in the germline V gene (reference sequence). The CDR3 spans 16 residues. Looking up the rest from reference TRBV5-5 and TRBJ2-4 gives the full variable domain: DAGVTQSPTHLIKTRGQQVTLRCSPISGHKSVSWYQQVLGQGPQFIFQYYEKEERGRGNFPDRFSARQFPNYSSELNVNALLLGDSALYLCASTSMPGQGVDIQYFGAGTRLSVL.